These T cell receptor beta chains were read from a single sample in a study of T cells after yellow fever vaccination. TCRdb passed the 5' RACE reads through MiXCR, listing each CDR3 protein once. Among under 550,000 distinct CDR3 sequences listed, about a fifth were seen once. This specimen consisted of PBMCs, obtained roughly 20 days after the first yellow fever vaccination. Receptors originate from a young man who received the YFV17D yellow fever vaccine. Both conserved end residues are part of each CDR3. D genes are given only for firm matches. The size of a clone is reported for some rows only, either as once, few or many, or as a class for expanded clones.

D gene	V gene	J gene	clone size	CDR3 DNA	CDR3 protein
-	TRBV27	TRBJ2-3	few	TGTGCCAGCACCTTAGCGGCGAGCACAGATACGCAGTATTTT	CASTLAASTDTQYF
-	TRBV12-3/TRBV12-4	TRBJ1-5	few	TGTGCCAGCAGTTCAACAGGGTTGGGTCAGCCCCAGCATTTT	CASSSTGLGQPQHF
-	TRBV5-4	TRBJ2-3	few	TGTGCCAGCAGCTTCAGGGGGGGAGCAGATACGCAGTATTTT	CASSFRGGADTQYF
TRBD1	TRBV6-5	TRBJ1-1	few	TGTGCCAGCAAGCGGGACAGTTCAGCTGAAGCTTTCTTT	CASKRDSSAEAFF
-	TRBV5-1	TRBJ2-3	-	TGCGCCAGCAGCGCCGACACTAGGTTTAATACGCAGTATTTT	CASSADTRFNTQYF
-	TRBV5-1	TRBJ2-7	-	TGCGCCAGCAGCCAAGGACCCCGCTACGAGCAGTACTTC	CASSQGPRYEQYF
TRBD1	TRBV14	TRBJ1-1	-	TGTGCCAGCACCGAAAGCGGGCAGGGGGCGAACACTGAAGCTTTCTTT	CASTESGQGANTEAFF
-	TRBV11-2	TRBJ2-5	few	TGTGCCAGCAGCTTAGTGGGCCTACAGGATCAAGAGACCCAGTACTTC	CASSLVGLQDQETQYF
-	TRBV20-1	TRBJ1-6	few	TGCAGTGCTAGAGATTGGGTAGTCAACCATTCACCCCTCCACTTT	CSARDWVVNHSPLHF
-	TRBV3-1	TRBJ2-2	-	TGTGCCAGCAGCCAAGTCAAGGAAACCGGGGAGCTGTTTTTT	CASSQVKETGELFF
-	TRBV7-2	TRBJ2-5	few	TGTGCCAGCTCCCGCGCCCGGACAGTAGAGACCCAGTACTTC	CASSRARTVETQYF
-	TRBV7-9	TRBJ2-1	few	TGTGCCAGCAGCTCGGGACTGCCCAATGAGCAGTTCTTC	CASSSGLPNEQFF
-	TRBV3-1	TRBJ2-3	-	TGTGCCAGCAGCCAAGAGTGGGGGCGCGGGGATACGCAGTATTTT	CASSQEWGRGDTQYF
-	TRBV7-2	TRBJ1-4	-	TGTGCCAGCAGCCTCAACAACGGTGAAAAACTGTTTTTT	CASSLNNGEKLFF
TRBD2	TRBV11-2	TRBJ2-1	-	TGTGCCAGCAGACAATCAAGCGGGGGGGTTTATTACAATGAGCAGTTCTTC	CASRQSSGGVYYNEQFF
TRBD2	TRBV20-1	TRBJ2-2	many	TGCAGTGCTAGATCCCCTAGCGGGGGCGGCGGGGAGCTGTTTTTT	CSARSPSGGGGELFF
-	TRBV6-5	TRBJ2-1	-	TGTGCCAGCAGTTACCGGACTGGAGGGGGGGATGAGCAGTTCTTC	CASSYRTGGGDEQFF
TRBD2	TRBV7-1	TRBJ2-1	many	TGTGCCAGCAGCTCCAGACAGGCAAGTCTAGCGGGTTCACGGGCCTCCTACAATGAGCAGTTCTTC	CASSSRQASLAGSRASYNEQFF
TRBD1	TRBV27	TRBJ1-5	few	TGTGCCAGCGGGGCAGGGGGTCAGCCCCAGCATTTT	CASGAGGQPQHF
-	TRBV29-1	TRBJ1-5	few	TGCAGCGTTGGGGGGGACAATCAGCCCCAGCATTTT	CSVGGDNQPQHF
-	TRBV5-1	TRBJ2-3	few	TGCGCCAGCAGCTTGGGTGGGGGCCAGGATACGCAGTATTTT	CASSLGGGQDTQYF
-	TRBV18	TRBJ1-2	few	TGTGCCAGCTCACCACCATTTAACTATGGCTACACCTTC	CASSPPFNYGYTF
-	TRBV19	TRBJ2-1	few	TGTGCCAGTAGTGTTGGGACACCGGGCAATGAGCAGTTCTTC	CASSVGTPGNEQFF
TRBD1	TRBV20-1	TRBJ1-2	few	TGCAGTGCTAGTCCTTCAGGGGGGGGTGGCTACACCTTC	CSASPSGGGGYTF
-	TRBV30	TRBJ2-2	few	TGTGCCTGGAAAGGGGCGAACACCGGGGAGCTGTTTTTT	CAWKGANTGELFF
-	TRBV5-1	TRBJ2-5	few	TGCGCCAGCAGCTCGAACCCCCAAGAGACCCAGTACTTC	CASSSNPQETQYF
-	TRBV20-1	TRBJ2-2	-	TGCAGTGCGCCACGACAGTGGAACACCGGGGAGCTGTTTTTT	CSAPRQWNTGELFF
TRBD2	TRBV28	TRBJ2-4	-	TGTGCCAGCAGCCCGACTTGGACTAGGATCCACATTCAGTACTTC	CASSPTWTRIHIQYF
TRBD1	TRBV10-3	TRBJ2-3	-	TGTGCCATCAGTGAACGACAGGGTAATGCAGATACGCAGTATTTT	CAISERQGNADTQYF
-	TRBV7-3	TRBJ2-7	few	TGTGCCAGCAGCTTAGAGGTGGAAGAGCAGTACTTC	CASSLEVEEQYF
TRBD1	TRBV10-3	TRBJ2-7	few	TGTGCCATACAAAAGACAGGGGCGGACCACGAGCAGTACTTC	CAIQKTGADHEQYF
TRBD2	TRBV29-1	TRBJ2-2	-	TGCAGCGTTGTGGCGGGGGGGAAGAACACCGGGGAGCTGTTTTTT	CSVVAGGKNTGELFF
TRBD2	TRBV5-1	TRBJ2-5	many	TGCGCCAGCAGCTGGAGGACTAGCGGGGGACCCACGGGGGAAACCCAGTACTTC	CASSWRTSGGPTGETQYF
-	TRBV4-3	TRBJ1-5	-	TGCGCCAGCAGCCAAGGAGAGGGTGAAGGTCAGCCCCAGCATTTT	CASSQGEGEGQPQHF
TRBD1	TRBV20-1	TRBJ1-1	many	TGCAGTGCTCGAATTGGGACAGGGCGGACTGAAGCTTTCTTT	CSARIGTGRTEAFF
TRBD2	TRBV20-1	TRBJ2-3	-	TGCAGTGTCCCGGGACTAGCCGGAGCAGATACGCAGTATTTT	CSVPGLAGADTQYF
-	TRBV19	TRBJ2-1	-	TGTGCGAGTAGTATGGGTCCCAATTCCTACAATGAGCAGTTCTTC	CASSMGPNSYNEQFF
-	TRBV4-3	TRBJ1-4	few	TGCGCCAGCAGCCCGGATCTTGGCGGGGTTGAAAAACTGTTTTTT	CASSPDLGGVEKLFF
-	TRBV27	TRBJ2-4	many	TGTGCCAGCAGTTTTACAGGGACGGAAAACATTCAGTACTTC	CASSFTGTENIQYF
TRBD1	TRBV4-2	TRBJ2-5	-	TGTGCCAGCAGCCCGACAGGGCCGCGGGAGACCCAGTACTTC	CASSPTGPRETQYF
-	TRBV6-6	TRBJ1-2	few	TGTGCCAGCAGACAGGGTGTAGGGGGAGGCTACACCTTC	CASRQGVGGGYTF
TRBD1	TRBV20-1	TRBJ1-6	few	TGCAGTGCAGGGACAGGGCCCGGTTCACCCCTCCACTTT	CSAGTGPGSPLHF
TRBD2	TRBV23-1	TRBJ2-3	-	TGCGCCAGCAGTCAATCAACTAGCGGGGAAGGCACAGATACGCAGTATTTT	CASSQSTSGEGTDTQYF
-	TRBV29-1	TRBJ2-2	-	TGCAGCGTCCGCACCAACTCCGGGGAGCTGTTTTTT	CSVRTNSGELFF
TRBD1	TRBV4-1	TRBJ2-7	-	TGCGCCAGCAGCCAGCTAGTCCCGGGACAGGGGACAGAGCAGTACTTC	CASSQLVPGQGTEQYF